This T cell receptor (beta chain) was obtained from a study of T cells in Graves' hyperthyroidism and ophthalmopathy. Amplification of TCR beta CDR3 regions was performed using RNA transcripts as template. An initial round of RT-PCR targeting the TCR CDR3 relied on the HTBI primer set. TCRdb recomputed calls from the multiplex PCR reads with MiXCR, one row per CDR3 protein. The data show fewer than 750,000 distinct CDR3 sequences, more than 45% seen once. A note on this clonotype: Its antigen is still unknown.

Stable hyperthyroidism: no ophthalmopathy progression over 18 months of follow-up. Together with thyroid ultrasound, orbital computed tomography, serum thyroxine and TRAb, clinical symptoms were used for diagnoses. Study-level findings and limits: Blood shared most expanded thyroid clonotypes above 0.001.

The sequence was collected from a young woman with Graves' hyperthyroidism. Sequenced: peripheral blood or thyroid tissue (not recorded which).

The CDR3 region is CASTLGVGEAFF. CDR3 DNA sequence: TGTGCCAGCACCCTAGGGGTCGGTGAAGCTTTCTTT. J is TRBJ1-1 and V is TRBV2, with D possibly matching TRBD1 (5 bases). Trimming removed 7 bases at V and 7 bases at J, with 13 bases between. Germline CDR1 SNHLY, CDR2 FYNNEI. This CDR3 contains 12 residues. The complete variable domain, with remaining parts taken from reference TRBV2 and TRBJ1-1, reads EPEVTQTPSHQVTQMGQEVILRCVPISNHLYFYWYRQILGQKVEFLVSFYNNEISEKSEIFDDQFSVERPDGSNFTLKIRSTKLEDSAMYFCASTLGVGEAFFGQGTRLTVV.